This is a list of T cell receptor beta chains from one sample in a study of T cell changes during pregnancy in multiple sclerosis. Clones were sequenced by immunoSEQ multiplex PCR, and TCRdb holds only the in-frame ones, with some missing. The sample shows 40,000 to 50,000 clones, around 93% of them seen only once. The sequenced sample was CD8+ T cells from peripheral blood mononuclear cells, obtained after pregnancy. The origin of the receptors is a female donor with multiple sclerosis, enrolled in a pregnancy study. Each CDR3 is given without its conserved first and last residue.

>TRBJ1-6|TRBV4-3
ASSQDTDSPLH
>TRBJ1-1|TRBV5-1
ASSGLSANTEAF
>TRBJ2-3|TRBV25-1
ASSEFLLDTQY
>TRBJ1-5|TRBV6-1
AVQGGEGQPQH
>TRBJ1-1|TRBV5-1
ASSSYRGRTEAF
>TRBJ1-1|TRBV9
ASSPSYRTTNTEAF
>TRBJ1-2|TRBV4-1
ASSLLPEANNYGYT
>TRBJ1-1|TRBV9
ASSDPQGRDTEAF
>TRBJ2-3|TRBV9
ASSPRFGSTDTQY
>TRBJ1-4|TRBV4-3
ASSQGRTGLNEKLF
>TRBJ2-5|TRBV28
ASSLGSGRGQETQY
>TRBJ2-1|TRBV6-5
ASSRGLAYNEQF
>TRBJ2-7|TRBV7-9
ASSQGGRGDEQY
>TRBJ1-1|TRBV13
ASSAGGATEAF
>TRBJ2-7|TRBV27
ASSSPGELHEQY
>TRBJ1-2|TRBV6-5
ASSYAGEGYT
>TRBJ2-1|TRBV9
ASSSSGSAVF
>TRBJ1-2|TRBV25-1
ATQGSGYT